The rows below give T cell receptor beta chains drawn from one sample of a study of vaccination and CD4 T cells after COVID-19. MiXCR, applied by TCRdb to the PCR reads, yields one record per CDR3 protein. The table shows several thousand distinct CDR3 sequences, with roughly a third occurring only once. These receptors lack a known antigen. Specimen: CD4+ T cells from blood, cultured in vitro. The receptors stem from a human donor in good health. The CDR3 runs from the conserved cysteine through the conserved F or W. The order of the fields is D gene, J gene, V gene, clone size, CDR3 protein, CDR3 DNA. The D gene is left open where the match is weak. The listing skips clone size in some rows; elsewhere it reads once, few, many or a size class.

. TRBJ2-2 TRBV5-1 few CASSSITQATGELFF TGCGCCAGCAGCTCGATCACCCAGGCGACCGGGGAGCTGTTTTTT
. TRBJ2-2 TRBV6-2/TRBV6-3 . CASSPRVGELFF TGTGCCAGCAGCCCCAGGGTTGGGGAGCTGTTTTTT
TRBD1 TRBJ2-1 TRBV7-9 once CASSFRPGQGNNEQFF TGTGCCAGCAGTTTCCGACCGGGACAGGGAAACAATGAGCAGTTCTTC
. TRBJ1-2 TRBV19 . CASSTGQGAVGYGYTF TGTGCCAGTAGTACTGGCCAGGGAGCGGTTGGGTATGGCTACACCTTC
TRBD1 TRBJ2-7 TRBV10-3 few CAIRGDRAIFEQYF TGTGCCATCAGGGGGGACAGGGCAATTTTCGAGCAGTACTTC
. TRBJ2-2 TRBV6-4 . CASSDGGDTGELFF TGTGCCAGCAGTGACGGAGGGGACACCGGGGAGCTGTTTTTT
. TRBJ2-3 TRBV18 few CASSPWPKRVTDTQYF TGTGCCAGCTCACCATGGCCCAAGCGGGTCACAGATACGCAGTATTTT
TRBD1 TRBJ1-5 TRBV27 medium-sized CASGLQGASNQPQHF TGTGCCAGCGGCTTACAGGGGGCGAGCAATCAGCCCCAGCATTTT
. TRBJ1-5 TRBV7-8 few CASSLAQGNQPQHF TGTGCCAGCAGCTTAGCTCAAGGTAATCAGCCCCAGCATTTT
. TRBJ1-2 TRBV6-4 . CASSEGARGGYTF TGTGCCAGCAGTGAAGGCGCCCGGGGTGGCTACACCTTC
. TRBJ1-3 TRBV12-3/TRBV12-4 . CASSLTLGNTIYF TGTGCCAGCAGTTTAACTCTGGGAAACACCATATATTTT
. TRBJ2-7 TRBV19 few CASKPDRSYEQYF TGTGCCAGTAAACCGGACAGATCCTACGAGCAGTACTTC
. TRBJ1-6 TRBV14 few CASSQLGLAYSPLHF TGTGCCAGCAGCCAACTTGGACTGGCCTATTCACCCCTCCACTTT
TRBD1 TRBJ1-1 TRBV6-1 . CASTLDRAGLMNTEAFF TGTGCCAGCACCCTAGACAGGGCGGGACTCATGAACACTGAAGCTTTCTTT
TRBD2 TRBJ2-7 TRBV10-3 . CAISETSGNGRVGGGSSSYEQYF TGTGCCATCAGTGAGACTAGCGGGAACGGCCGTGTCGGGGGTGGGAGTAGTTCCTACGAGCAGTACTTC
. TRBJ1-2 TRBV24-1 . CATSDGGSGGYTF TGTGCCACCAGTGATGGAGGGTCGGGCGGCTACACCTTC
TRBD2 TRBJ2-3 TRBV24-1 few CATSDWWTSGSTDTQYF TGTGCCACCAGTGATTGGTGGACTAGCGGGAGCACAGATACGCAGTATTTT
. TRBJ1-1 TRBV27 few CASSPKGNVGEAFF TGTGCCAGCAGTCCCAAGGGCAACGTCGGTGAAGCTTTCTTT
. TRBJ1-2 TRBV5-4 few CASSIQGAGIYGYTF TGTGCCAGCAGCATACAGGGCGCAGGGATCTATGGCTACACCTTC
TRBD1 TRBJ1-1 TRBV19 . CASSAGTGGAWTEAFF TGTGCCAGTAGTGCCGGGACAGGGGGCGCTTGGACTGAAGCTTTCTTT
. TRBJ1-5 TRBV28 . CASSFMASLINQPQHF TGTGCCAGCAGTTTTATGGCCAGCTTGATCAATCAGCCCCAGCATTTT
. TRBJ2-1 TRBV11-1 . CASSPFEGLYNEQFF TGTGCCAGCAGCCCGTTTGAGGGCCTCTACAATGAGCAGTTCTTC
. TRBJ2-7 TRBV7-7 . CASSSGGGAREQYF TGTGCTAGCAGCTCAGGTGGGGGGGCGCGGGAGCAGTACTTC
TRBD2 TRBJ2-2 TRBV2 . CASSRLAYTGELFF TGTGCCAGCAGTCGACTAGCCTACACCGGGGAGCTGTTTTTT
. TRBJ2-5 TRBV5-4 . CASSPGRSGETQYF TGTGCCAGCAGCCCGGGTCGATCGGGAGAGACCCAGTACTTC
. TRBJ1-5 TRBV20-1 few CSAPDWDSNQPQHF TGCAGTGCTCCTGACTGGGATAGCAATCAGCCCCAGCATTTT